This T cell receptor beta chain was observed in a study of blood T cell repertoires in COVID-19. The wider study: Sites in the United States, Italy and Spain provided acute and convalescent COVID-19 samples.

Sequencing used immunoSEQ multiplex PCR; TCRdb keeps in-frame clones, though not all of them. Here the sample spans 100,000 or so clones, approximately 83% being singletons. Trimming left V 1 base short and J 1 base short, with 12 bases between. This CDR3 spans 16 amino acids. CDR1 and CDR2 (germline): SGHTA, FQGNSA. The TCR sequence derives from a man in his sixties with acute or convalescent COVID-19. The rearrangement joins TRBV7-2 to TRBJ2-3; possibly TRBD2 for D (5 bases). Input material: peripheral blood. The CDR3: CASSLGPGEGTDTQYF. In DNA form, the CDR3 reads TGTGCCAGCAGCTTAGGTCCCGGGGAAGGCACAGATACGCAGTATTTT.